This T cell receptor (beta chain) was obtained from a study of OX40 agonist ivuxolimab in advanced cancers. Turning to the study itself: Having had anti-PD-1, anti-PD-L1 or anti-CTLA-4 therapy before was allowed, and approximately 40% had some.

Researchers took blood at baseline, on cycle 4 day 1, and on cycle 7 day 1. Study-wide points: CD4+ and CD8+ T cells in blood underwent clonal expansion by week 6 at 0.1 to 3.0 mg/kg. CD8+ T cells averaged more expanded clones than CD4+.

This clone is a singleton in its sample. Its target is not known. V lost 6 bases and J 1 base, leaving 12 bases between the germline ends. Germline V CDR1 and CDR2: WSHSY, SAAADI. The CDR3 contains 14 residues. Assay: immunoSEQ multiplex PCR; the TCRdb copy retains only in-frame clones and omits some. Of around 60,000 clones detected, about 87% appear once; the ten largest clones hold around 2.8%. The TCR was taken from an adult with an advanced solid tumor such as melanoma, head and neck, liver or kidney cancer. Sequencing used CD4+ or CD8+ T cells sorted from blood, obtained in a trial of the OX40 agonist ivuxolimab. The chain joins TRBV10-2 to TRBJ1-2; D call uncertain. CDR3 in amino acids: CASSRTEDNYGYTF. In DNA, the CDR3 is TGCGCCAGCAGCAGGACGGAGGATAACTATGGCTACACCTTC.